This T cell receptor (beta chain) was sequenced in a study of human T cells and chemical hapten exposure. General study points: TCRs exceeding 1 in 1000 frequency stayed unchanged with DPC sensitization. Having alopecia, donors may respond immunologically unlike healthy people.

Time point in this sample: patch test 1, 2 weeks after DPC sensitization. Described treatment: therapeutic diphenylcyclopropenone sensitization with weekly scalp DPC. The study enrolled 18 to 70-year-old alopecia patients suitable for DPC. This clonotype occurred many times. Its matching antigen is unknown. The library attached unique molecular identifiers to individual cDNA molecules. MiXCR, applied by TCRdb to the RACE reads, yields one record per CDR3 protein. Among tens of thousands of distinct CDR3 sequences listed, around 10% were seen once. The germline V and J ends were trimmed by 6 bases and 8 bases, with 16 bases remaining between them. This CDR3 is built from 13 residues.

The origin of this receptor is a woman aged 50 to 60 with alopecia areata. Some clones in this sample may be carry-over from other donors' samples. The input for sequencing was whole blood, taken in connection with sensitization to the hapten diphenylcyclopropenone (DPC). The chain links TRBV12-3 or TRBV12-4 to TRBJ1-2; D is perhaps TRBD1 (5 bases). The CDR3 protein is CASSRGTVGGYTF. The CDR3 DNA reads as TGTGCCAGCAGCCGAGGGACTGTAGGCGGCTACACCTTC.